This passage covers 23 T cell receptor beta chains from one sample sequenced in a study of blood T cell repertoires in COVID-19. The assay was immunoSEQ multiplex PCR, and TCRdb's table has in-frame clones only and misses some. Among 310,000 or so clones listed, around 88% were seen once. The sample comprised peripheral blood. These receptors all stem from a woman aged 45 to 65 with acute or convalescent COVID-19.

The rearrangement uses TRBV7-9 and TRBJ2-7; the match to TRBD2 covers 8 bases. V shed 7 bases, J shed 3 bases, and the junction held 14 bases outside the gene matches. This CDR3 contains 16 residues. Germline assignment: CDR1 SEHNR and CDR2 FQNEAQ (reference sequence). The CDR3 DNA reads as TGTGCCAGCATTTTTCCTGATCGGGAGGGTTTCTACGAGCAGTACTTC. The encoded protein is CASIFPDREGFYEQYF.

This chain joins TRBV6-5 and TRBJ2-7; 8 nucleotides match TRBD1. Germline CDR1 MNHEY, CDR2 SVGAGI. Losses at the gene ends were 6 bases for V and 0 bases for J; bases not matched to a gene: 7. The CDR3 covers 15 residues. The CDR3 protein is CASRDNRGSSYEQYF. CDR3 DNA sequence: TGTGCCAGCAGGGACAACAGGGGGAGCTCCTACGAGCAGTACTTC.

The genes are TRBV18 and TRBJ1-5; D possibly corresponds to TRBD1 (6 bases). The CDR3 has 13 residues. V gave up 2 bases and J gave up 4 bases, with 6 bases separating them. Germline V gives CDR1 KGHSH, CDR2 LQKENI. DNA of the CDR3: TGTGCCAGCTCACCAGGGACAAATCAGCCCCAGCATTTT. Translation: CASSPGTNQPQHF.

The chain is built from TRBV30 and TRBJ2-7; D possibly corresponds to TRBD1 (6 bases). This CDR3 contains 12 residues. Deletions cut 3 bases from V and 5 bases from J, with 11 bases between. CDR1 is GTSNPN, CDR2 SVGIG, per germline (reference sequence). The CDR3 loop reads CAWSLQGNEQYF. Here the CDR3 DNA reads TGTGCCTGGAGCCTACAGGGAAACGAGCAGTACTTC.

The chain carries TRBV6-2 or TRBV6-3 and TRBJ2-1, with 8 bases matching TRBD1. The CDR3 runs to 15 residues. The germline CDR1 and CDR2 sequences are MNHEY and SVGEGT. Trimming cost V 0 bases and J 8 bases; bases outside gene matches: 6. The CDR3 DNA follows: TGTGCCAGCAGTTACTCGAGGACAGGGATAGATGAGCAGTTCTTC. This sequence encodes CASSYSRTGIDEQFF.

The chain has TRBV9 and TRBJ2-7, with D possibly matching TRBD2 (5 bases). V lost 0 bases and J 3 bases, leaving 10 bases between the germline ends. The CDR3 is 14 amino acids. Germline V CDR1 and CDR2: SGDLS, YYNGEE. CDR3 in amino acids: CASSVDGGLYEQYF. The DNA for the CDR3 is TGTGCCAGCAGCGTAGATGGAGGTCTCTACGAGCAGTACTTC.

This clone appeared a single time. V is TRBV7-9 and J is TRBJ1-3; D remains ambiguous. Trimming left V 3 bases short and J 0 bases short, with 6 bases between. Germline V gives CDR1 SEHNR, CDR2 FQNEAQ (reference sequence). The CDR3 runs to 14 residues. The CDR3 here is CASSFSSSGNTIYF. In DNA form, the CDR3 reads TGTGCCAGCAGCTTCAGTTCCTCTGGAAACACCATATATTTT.

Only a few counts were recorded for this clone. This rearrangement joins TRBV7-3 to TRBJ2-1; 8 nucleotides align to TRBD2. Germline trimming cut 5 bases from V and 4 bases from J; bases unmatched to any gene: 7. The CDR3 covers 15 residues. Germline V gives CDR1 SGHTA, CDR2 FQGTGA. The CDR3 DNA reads TGTGCCAGCAGCCCGAGCGGGAGAGAATACAATGAGCAGTTCTTC. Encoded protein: CASSPSGREYNEQFF.

The CDR3 nucleotides read TGTGCCTGGAGTGTACCGGGAGGGGCGAGCTATGGCTACACCTTC. Translated: CAWSVPGGASYGYTF. The rearrangement uses TRBV30 and TRBJ1-2, with D perhaps matching TRBD1 (5 bases). This CDR3 has 15 amino acids. Germline-derived CDR1 and CDR2 are GTSNPN and SVGIG (reference sequence). Trimming removed 0 bases from V and 4 bases from J, with 15 bases in between.

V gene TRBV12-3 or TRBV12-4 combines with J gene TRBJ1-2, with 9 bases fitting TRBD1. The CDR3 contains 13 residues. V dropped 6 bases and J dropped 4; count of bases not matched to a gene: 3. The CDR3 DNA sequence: TGTGCCAGCAGGGGACAGGGAGGCTATGGCTACACCTTC. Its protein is CASRGQGGYGYTF.

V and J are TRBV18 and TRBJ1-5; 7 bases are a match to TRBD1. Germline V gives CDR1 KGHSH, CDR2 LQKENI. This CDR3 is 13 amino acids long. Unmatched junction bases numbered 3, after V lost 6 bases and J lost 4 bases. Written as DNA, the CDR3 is TGTGCCAGCTCGACGGACAGGAATCAGCCCCAGCATTTT. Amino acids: CASSTDRNQPQHF.

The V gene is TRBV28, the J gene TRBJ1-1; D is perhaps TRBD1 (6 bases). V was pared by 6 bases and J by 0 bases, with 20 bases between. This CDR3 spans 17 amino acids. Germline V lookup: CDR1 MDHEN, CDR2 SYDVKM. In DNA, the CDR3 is TGTGCCAGCAGAGGGGGGGGGACACAGGGAATGAACACTGAAGCTTTCTTT. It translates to CASRGGGTQGMNTEAFF. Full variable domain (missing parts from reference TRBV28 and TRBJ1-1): DVKVTQSSRYLVKRTGEKVFLECVQDMDHENMFWYRQDPGLGLRLIYFSYDVKMKEKGDIPEGYSVSREKKERFSLILESASTNQTSMYLCASRGGGTQGMNTEAFFGQGTRLTVV.

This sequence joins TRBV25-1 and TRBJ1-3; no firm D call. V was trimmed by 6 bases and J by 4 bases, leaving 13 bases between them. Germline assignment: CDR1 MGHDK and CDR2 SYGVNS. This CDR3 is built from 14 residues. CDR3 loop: CASSPGGPGNTIYF. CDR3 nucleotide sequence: TGTGCCAGCAGCCCGGGTGGTCCCGGAAACACCATATATTTT. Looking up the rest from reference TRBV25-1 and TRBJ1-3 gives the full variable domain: EADIYQTPRYLVIGTGKKITLECSQTMGHDKMYWYQQDPGMELHLIHYSYGVNSTEKGDLSSESTVSRIRTEHFPLTLESARPSHTSQYLCASSPGGPGNTIYFGEGSWLTVV.

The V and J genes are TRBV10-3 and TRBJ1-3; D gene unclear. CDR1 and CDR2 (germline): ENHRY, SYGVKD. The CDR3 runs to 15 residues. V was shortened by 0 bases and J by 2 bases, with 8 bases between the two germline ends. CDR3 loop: CAISESSGTGNTIYF. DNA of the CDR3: TGTGCCATCAGTGAGTCTTCGGGAACTGGAAACACCATATATTTT.

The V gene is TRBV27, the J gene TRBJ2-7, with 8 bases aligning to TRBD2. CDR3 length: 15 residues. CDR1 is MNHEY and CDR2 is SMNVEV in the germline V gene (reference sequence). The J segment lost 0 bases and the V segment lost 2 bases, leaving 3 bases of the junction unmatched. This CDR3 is CASSLVAGPSYEQYF. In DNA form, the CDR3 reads TGTGCCAGCAGTTTAGTAGCGGGGCCCTCCTACGAGCAGTACTTC.

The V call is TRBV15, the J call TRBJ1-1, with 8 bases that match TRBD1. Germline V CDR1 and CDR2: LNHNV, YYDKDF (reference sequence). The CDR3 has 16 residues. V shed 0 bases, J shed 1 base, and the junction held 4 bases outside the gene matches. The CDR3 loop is CATSRDWGQENTEAFF. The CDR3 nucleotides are TGTGCCACCAGCAGAGATTGGGGACAGGAGAACACTGAAGCTTTCTTT.

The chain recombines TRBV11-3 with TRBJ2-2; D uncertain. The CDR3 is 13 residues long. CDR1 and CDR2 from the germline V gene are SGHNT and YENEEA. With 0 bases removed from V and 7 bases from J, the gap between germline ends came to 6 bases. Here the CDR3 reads CASSLDQDGELFF. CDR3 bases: TGTGCCAGCAGCTTAGATCAGGACGGGGAGCTGTTTTTT.

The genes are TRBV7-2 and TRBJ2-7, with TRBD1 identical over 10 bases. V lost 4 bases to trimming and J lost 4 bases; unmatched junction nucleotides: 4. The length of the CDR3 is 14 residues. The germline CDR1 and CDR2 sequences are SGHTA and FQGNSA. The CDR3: CASSSTGGTYEQYF. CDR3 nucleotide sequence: TGTGCCAGCAGCTCGACAGGGGGCACTTACGAGCAGTACTTC.

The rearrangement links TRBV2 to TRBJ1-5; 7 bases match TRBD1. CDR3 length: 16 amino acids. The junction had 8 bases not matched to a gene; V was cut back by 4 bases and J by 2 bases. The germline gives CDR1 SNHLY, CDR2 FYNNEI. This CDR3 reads CASSGDRNLRNQPQHF. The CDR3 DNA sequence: TGTGCCAGCAGTGGGGACAGAAATTTGCGCAATCAGCCCCAGCATTTT.

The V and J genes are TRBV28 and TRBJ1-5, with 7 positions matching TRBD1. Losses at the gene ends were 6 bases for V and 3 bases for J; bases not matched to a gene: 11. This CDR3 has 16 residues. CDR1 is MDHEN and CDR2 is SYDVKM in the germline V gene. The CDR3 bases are TGTGCCAGCAGCCCCACAGGGGTTGCATACAATCAGCCCCAGCATTTT. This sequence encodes CASSPTGVAYNQPQHF.

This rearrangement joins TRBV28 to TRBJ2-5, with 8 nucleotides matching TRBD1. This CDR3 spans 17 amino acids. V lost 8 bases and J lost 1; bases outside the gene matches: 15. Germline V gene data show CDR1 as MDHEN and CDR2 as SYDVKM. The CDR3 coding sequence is TGTGCCAGCGGGAGAATGGGACAGGCACCGTCCCAAGAGACCCAGTACTTC. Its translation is CASGRMGQAPSQETQYF.

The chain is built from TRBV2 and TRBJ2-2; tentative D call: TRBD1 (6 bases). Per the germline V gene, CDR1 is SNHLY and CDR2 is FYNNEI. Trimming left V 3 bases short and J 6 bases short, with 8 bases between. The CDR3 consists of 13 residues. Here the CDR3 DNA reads TGTGCCAGCAGTGAGCAGGGGCCCGGGGAGCTGTTTTTT. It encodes CASSEQGPGELFF. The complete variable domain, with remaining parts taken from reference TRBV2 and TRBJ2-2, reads EPEVTQTPSHQVTQMGQEVILRCVPISNHLYFYWYRQILGQKVEFLVSFYNNEISEKSEIFDDQFSVERPDGSNFTLKIRSTKLEDSAMYFCASSEQGPGELFFGEGSRLTVL.

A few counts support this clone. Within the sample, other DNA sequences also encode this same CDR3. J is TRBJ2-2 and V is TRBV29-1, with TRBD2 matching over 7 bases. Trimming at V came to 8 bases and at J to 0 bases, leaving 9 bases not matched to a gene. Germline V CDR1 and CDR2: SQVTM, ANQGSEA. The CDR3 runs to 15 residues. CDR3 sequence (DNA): TGCAGCACGCGGGGGTGGGGTACGAACACCGGGGAGCTGTTTTTT. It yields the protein CSTRGWGTNTGELFF.